This TCR beta chain was captured in a study of T cells after posttransplantation cyclophosphamide. Assay used: immunoSEQ multiplex PCR; TCRdb lists only in-frame clones, some missing. The sample gives about 66,000 clones, just under 95% of which show up once; around 3.1% is in the top ten. CDR1 is MDHEN, CDR2 SYDVKM, per germline. V was trimmed by 8 bases and J by 2 bases, leaving 15 bases between them. This CDR3 comprises 14 residues. Sequenced input: PBMCs. The clonotype originates from a woman younger than 45 in good health and a related stem cell transplant donor. The chain is built from TRBV28 and TRBJ1-2; D is possibly TRBD1 (5 bases). In DNA, the CDR3 is TGTGCCAGCTTTTCCGGGACCGCGAACTATGGCTACACCTTC. Translated: CASFSGTANYGYTF.